The 3 T cell receptor beta chains presented below share a single source sample, sequenced in a study of T cell responses to AZD1222 COVID-19 vaccine. Libraries were prepared by immunoSEQ multiplex PCR; TCRdb keeps only in-frame clonotypes and omits some of them. Here the sample spans approximately 130,000 clones, 93% being singletons. The material sequenced was peripheral blood, taken on day 0 of AZD1222 vaccination. The receptors here all came from an adult in good health.

This chain links TRBV5-4 with TRBJ1-1, with TRBD1 as a possible D gene (5 bases). Trimming took off 1 base at V and 6 bases at J, with 10 bases between the two ends. Germline lookup yields CDR1 SGHNT and CDR2 YYREEE (reference sequence). This CDR3 has 13 residues. The CDR3 is CASSLFQGPEAFF. CDR3 DNA: TGTGCCAGCAGCTTGTTTCAGGGTCCTGAAGCTTTCTTT. The whole variable domain, filled in from reference TRBV5-4 and TRBJ1-1, reads ETGVTQSPTHLIKTRGQQVTLRCSSQSGHNTVSWYQQALGQGPQFIFQYYREEENGRGNFPPRFSGLQFPNYSSELNVNALELDDSALYLCASSLFQGPEAFFGQGTRLTVV.

The chain combines TRBV15 with TRBJ2-2; 13 bases match TRBD2. V lost 6 bases to trimming and J lost 7 bases; unmatched junction nucleotides: 5. The CDR3 contains 15 residues. Germline V gene data show CDR1 as LNHNV and CDR2 as YYDKDF (reference sequence). The CDR3 spells CATRGGTSGDGELFF. The DNA for the CDR3 is TGTGCCACCAGAGGCGGGACTAGCGGGGACGGGGAGCTGTTTTTT.

The V call is TRBV16, the J call TRBJ1-1; the match to TRBD1 covers 10 bases. V was pared by 3 bases and J by 12 bases, with 4 bases of the junction left unmatched. Per germline, CDR1 KGHSY and CDR2 FQNENV. CDR3 length: 12 amino acids. This CDR3 reads CASSQGQGFSFF. In DNA, the CDR3 is TGTGCCAGCAGCCAGGGACAGGGGTTTTCTTTCTTT.